The T cell receptor beta chain under discussion was sequenced for a study of blood T cell repertoires in COVID-19. The germline CDR1 and CDR2 sequences are GTSNPN and SVGIG (reference sequence). CDR3 size: 15 residues. J lost 7 bases, V lost 4 bases, and 11 bases had no gene match. A Seattle source enrolled patients during active infection and followed them longitudinally. In the authors' methods: How many nucleated cells were present was estimated from reference gene primer amplification. Here immunoSEQ multiplex PCR was the method, and the copy in TCRdb shows in-frame clones only, minus some. V, J and clone size are those of that table, while D and trimming were read from the DNA. The table has a few hundred thousand clones, 80% to 90% seen once.

The sequenced sample was peripheral blood. V usage is TRBV30 and J usage is TRBJ1-5; TRBD1 aligns across 9 bases. The TCR comes from a woman in her seventies with COVID-19, enrolled during active disease. DNA for the CDR3: TGTGCCTGGACCAAACCGGGACAGGGTGGACAGCCCCAGCATTTT. This codes for CAWTKPGQGGQPQHF.